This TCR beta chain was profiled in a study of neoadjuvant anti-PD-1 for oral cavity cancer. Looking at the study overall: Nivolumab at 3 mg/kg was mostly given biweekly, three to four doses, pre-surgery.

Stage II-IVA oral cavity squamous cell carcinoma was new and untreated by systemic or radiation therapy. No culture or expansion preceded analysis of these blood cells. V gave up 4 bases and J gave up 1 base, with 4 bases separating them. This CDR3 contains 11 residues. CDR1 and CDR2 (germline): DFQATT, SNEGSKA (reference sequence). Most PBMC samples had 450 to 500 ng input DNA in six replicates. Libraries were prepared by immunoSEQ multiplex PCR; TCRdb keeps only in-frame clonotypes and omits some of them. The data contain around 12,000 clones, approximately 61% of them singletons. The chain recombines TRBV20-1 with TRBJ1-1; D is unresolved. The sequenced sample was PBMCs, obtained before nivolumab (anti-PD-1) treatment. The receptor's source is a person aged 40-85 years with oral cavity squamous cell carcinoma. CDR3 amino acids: CSAKGNTEAFF. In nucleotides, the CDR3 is TGCAGTGCTAAGGGGAACACTGAAGCTTTCTTT.